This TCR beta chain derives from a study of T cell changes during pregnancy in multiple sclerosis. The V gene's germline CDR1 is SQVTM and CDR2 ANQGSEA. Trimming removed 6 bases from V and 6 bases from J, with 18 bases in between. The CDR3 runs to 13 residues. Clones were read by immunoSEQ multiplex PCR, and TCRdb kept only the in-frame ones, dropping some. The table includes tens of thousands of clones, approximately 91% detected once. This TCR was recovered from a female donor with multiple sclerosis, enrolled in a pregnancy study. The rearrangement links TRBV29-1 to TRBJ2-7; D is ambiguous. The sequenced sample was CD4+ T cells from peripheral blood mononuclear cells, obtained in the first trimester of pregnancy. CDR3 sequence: CSVRGPGFGEQYF. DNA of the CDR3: TGCAGCGTCAGAGGTCCGGGTTTCGGCGAGCAGTACTTC.